This T cell receptor (beta chain) is from a study of OX40 agonist ivuxolimab in advanced cancers. The germline gives CDR1 SQVTM, CDR2 ANQGSEA. The V end lost 4 bases, the J end lost 4 bases, and 10 bases lay between the germline ends. CDR3 length: 12 amino acids. Clones were read by immunoSEQ multiplex PCR, and TCRdb kept only the in-frame ones, dropping some. The sample lists roughly 25,000 clones; around two thirds were seen once. The source material was CD4+ or CD8+ T cells sorted from blood, sampled in a trial of the OX40 agonist ivuxolimab. This sequence was found in an adult with an advanced solid tumor such as melanoma, head and neck, liver or kidney cancer. V usage is TRBV29-1 and J usage is TRBJ1-2; possible D gene TRBD1, 5 bases. CDR3 loop: CSVVQRGYGYTF. Written as DNA, the CDR3 is TGCAGCGTTGTCCAGAGGGGCTATGGCTACACCTTC. Combining the CDR3 with reference TRBV29-1 and TRBJ1-2 gives the whole variable domain SAVISQKPSRDICQRGTSLTIQCQVDSQVTMMFWYRQQPGQSLTLIATANQGSEATYESGFVIDKFPISRPNLTFSTLTVSNMSPEDSSIYLCSVVQRGYGYTFGSGTRLTVV.